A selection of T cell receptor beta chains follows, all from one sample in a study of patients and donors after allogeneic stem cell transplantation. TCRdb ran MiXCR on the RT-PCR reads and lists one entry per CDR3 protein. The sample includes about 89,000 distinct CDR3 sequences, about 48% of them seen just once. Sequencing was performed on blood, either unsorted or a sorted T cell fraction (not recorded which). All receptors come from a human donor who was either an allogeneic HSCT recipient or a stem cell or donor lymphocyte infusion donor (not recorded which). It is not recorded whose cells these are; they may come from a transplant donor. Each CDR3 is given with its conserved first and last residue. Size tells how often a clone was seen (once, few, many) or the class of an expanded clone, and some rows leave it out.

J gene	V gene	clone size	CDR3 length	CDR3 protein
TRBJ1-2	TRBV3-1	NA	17	CASSHPGTGGLSYGYTF
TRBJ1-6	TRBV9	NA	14	CASSGAVSPSPLHF
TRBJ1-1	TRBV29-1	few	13	CSVARQRPHEAFF
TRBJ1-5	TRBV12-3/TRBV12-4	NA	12	CASRQGLQPQHF
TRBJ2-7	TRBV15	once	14	CATKDRTEAYEQYF
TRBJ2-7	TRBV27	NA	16	CASSSMTGYPSREQYF
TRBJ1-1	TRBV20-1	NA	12	CSASPTDREAFF
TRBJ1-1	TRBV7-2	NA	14	CASSFRGVNTEAFF
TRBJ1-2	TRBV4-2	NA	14	CASSQTGQGRGYTF
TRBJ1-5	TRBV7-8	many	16	CASSLAYGTVNQPQHF
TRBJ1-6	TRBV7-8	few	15	CASSRRQGVSSPLHF
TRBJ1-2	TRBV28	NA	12	CASSSGQMAYTF
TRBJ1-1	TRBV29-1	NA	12	CSAITANTEAFF
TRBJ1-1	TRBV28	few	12	CAIDRGYTEAFF
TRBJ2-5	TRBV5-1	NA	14	CASSLASGKETQYF
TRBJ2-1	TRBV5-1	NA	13	CASRSTGNNEQFF
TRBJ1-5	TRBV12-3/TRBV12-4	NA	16	CASSSSGTISNQPQHF
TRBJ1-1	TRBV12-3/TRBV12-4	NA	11	CASSSPYEAFF
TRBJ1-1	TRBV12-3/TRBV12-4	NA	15	CASSLARVRNTEAFF
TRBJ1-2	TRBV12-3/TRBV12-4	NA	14	CASSLPGIAYGYTF
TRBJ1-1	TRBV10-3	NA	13	CAIMAGMNTEAFF
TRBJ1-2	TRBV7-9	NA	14	CASSLEVASYGYTF
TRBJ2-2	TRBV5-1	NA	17	CASSPSGSVGATGELFF
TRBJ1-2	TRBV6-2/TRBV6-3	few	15	CASRTGSWGFYGYTF
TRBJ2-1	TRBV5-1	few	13	CASSLWEIGEQFF
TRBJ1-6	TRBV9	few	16	CASSPRARTVESPLHF
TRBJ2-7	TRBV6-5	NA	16	CASSYSSRAFQFEQYF
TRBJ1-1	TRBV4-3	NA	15	CASSQGGGPLTEAFF
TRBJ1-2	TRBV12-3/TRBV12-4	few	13	CASSLLSTNGYTF
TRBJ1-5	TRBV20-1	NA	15	CSARVSGILNQPQHF
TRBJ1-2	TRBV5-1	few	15	CASSLGSEGADGYTF
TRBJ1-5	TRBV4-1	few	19	CASSQEIGLGRTSNQPQHF
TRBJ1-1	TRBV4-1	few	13	CASSLKRGIEAFF
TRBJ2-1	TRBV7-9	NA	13	CASSLTTYNEQFF
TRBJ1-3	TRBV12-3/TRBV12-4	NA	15	CASSYPPGGGNTIYF
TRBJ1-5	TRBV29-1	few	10	CSVGDQPQHF
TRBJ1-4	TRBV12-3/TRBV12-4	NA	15	CASSLGSRGNEKLFF
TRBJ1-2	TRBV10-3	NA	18	CAISDPQKPIQGAYGYTF
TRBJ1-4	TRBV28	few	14	CASSFSGANEKLFF
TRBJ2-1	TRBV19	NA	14	CAVRVGSSYNEQFF
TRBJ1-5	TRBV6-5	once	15	CASSYSSISNQPQHF
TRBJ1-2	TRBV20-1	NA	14	CSAPVTEGNYGYTF
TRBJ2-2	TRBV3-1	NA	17	CASSQWGLAGGGGELFF